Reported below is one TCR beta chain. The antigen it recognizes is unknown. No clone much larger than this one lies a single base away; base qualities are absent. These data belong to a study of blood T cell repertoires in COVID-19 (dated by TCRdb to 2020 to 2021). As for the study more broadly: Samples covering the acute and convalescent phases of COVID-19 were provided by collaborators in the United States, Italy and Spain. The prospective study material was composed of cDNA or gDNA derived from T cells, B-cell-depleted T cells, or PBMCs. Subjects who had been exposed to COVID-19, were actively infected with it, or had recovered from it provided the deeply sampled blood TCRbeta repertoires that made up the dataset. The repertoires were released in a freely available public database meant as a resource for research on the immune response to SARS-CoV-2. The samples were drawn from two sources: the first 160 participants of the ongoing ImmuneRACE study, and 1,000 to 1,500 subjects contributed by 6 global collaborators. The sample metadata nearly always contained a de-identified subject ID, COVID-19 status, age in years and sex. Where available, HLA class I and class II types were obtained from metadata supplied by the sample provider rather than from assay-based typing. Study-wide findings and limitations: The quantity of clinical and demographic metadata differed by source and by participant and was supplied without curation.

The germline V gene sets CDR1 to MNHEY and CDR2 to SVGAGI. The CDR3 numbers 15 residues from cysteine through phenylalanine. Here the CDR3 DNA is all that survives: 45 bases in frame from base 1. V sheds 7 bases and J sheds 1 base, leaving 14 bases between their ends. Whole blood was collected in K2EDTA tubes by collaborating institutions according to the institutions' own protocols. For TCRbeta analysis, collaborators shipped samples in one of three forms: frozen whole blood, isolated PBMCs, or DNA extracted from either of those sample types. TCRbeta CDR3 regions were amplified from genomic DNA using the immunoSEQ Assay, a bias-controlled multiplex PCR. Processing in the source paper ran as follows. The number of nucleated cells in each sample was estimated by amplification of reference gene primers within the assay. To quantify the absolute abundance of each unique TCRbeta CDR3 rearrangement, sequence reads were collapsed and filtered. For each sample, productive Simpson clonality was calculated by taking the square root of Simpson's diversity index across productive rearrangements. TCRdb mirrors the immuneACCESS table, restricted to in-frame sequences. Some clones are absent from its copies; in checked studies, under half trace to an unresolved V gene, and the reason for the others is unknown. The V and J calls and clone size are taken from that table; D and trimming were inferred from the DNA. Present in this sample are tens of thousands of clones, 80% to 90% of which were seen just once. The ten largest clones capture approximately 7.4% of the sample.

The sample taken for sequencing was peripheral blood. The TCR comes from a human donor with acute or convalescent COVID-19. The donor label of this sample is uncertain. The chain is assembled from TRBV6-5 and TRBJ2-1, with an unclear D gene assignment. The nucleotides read TGTGCCAGCAAGCCAGGTCCTGTGTCCTACAATGAGCAGTTCTTC. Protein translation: CASKPGPVSYNEQFF.